These 20 T cell receptor beta chains were all obtained from the same sample, sequenced in a study of T cells in Graves' hyperthyroidism and ophthalmopathy. RNA transcripts gave rise to amplified TCR beta CDR3 regions. First-round RT-PCR with HTBI primers amplified the TCR CDR3 region. Using its own MiXCR run on the multiplex PCR reads, TCRdb lists one record per CDR3 protein. The repertoire has around 350,000 distinct CDR3 sequences, roughly 15% of them found once; the top ten carry approximately 19%. The sequenced sample was blood. The receptors were gathered from a woman aged 60-75 years with Graves' ophthalmopathy.

This clonotype has just a few counts. At one end, the junction sequence differs from germline, possibly due to a read error. This chain links TRBV6-1 with TRBJ1-2; D is perhaps TRBD1 (5 bases). Germline lookup yields CDR1 MNHNS and CDR2 SASEGT. This CDR3 is 15 amino acids long. CDR3 protein: CAISDIEGLDYGYTF. The CDR3 coding sequence is TGTGCCATCAGTGATATTGAGGGACTCGACTATGGCTACACCTTC.

This chain uses TRBV7-2 with TRBJ2-2, with TRBD2 matching over 13 bases. Germline trimming cut 2 bases from V and 5 bases from J; bases unmatched to any gene: 5. Germline assignment: CDR1 SGHTA and CDR2 FQGNSA. The CDR3 runs to 17 residues. CDR3 residues: CASSLQLAGGPTGELFF. Here the CDR3 DNA reads TGTGCCAGCAGCTTACAACTAGCGGGAGGGCCAACCGGGGAGCTGTTTTTT.

The chain recombines TRBV10-2 with TRBJ1-4; D may be TRBD1 (5 bases). V dropped 3 bases and J dropped 7 bases, with 9 bases sitting between them. The CDR3 sequence is 13 residues long. Germline V lookup: CDR1 WSHSY, CDR2 SAAADI. This chain's CDR3 is CASSDVGGEKLFF. The DNA for the CDR3 is TGCGCCAGCAGTGATGTCGGGGGTGAAAAACTGTTTTTT.

This clonotype was recorded many times. The chain recombines TRBV30 with TRBJ1-5; possible D gene TRBD1, 6 bases. V was pared by 2 bases and J by 4 bases, with 12 bases between. This CDR3 comprises 14 residues. Germline values: CDR1 GTSNPN, CDR2 SVGIG (reference sequence). This CDR3 reads CAWSREQGNQPQHF. Here the CDR3 DNA reads TGTGCCTGGAGTAGGGAACAGGGTAATCAGCCCCAGCATTTT.

This rearrangement joins TRBV6-4 to TRBJ2-7; 10 bases fit TRBD2. The length of the CDR3 is 16 residues. V lost 0 bases, J lost 6 bases, and 8 bases stayed unmatched. Germline V lookup: CDR1 MRHNA, CDR2 SNTAGT. CDR3 sequence reads: CASSDSGASGRSEQYF. Here the CDR3 DNA reads TGTGCCAGCAGTGACTCGGGTGCTAGCGGGAGATCCGAGCAGTACTTC.

This clonotype was detected only a few times. This chain links TRBV20-1 with TRBJ2-2, with 9 bases fitting TRBD2. There are 13 residues in the CDR3. Germline V gene lookup returns CDR1 DFQATT and CDR2 SNEGSKA (reference sequence). The V and J ends lost 3 bases and 8 bases, in that order; junction bases with no gene match: 4. The CDR3 region is CSARRLAGGELFF. DNA for the CDR3: TGCAGTGCTAGGAGGCTAGCGGGAGGGGAGCTGTTTTTT.

The chain has TRBV15 and TRBJ2-3, with D possibly being TRBD2 (5 bases). Deletions cut 0 bases from V and 4 bases from J, with 14 bases between. The CDR3 consists of 16 residues. Per the germline V gene, CDR1 is LNHNV and CDR2 is YYDKDF (reference sequence). The CDR3 sequence is CATSRDSAAPSDTQYF. The CDR3 DNA sequence: TGTGCCACCAGCAGAGATAGCGCGGCCCCTTCAGATACGCAGTATTTT.

This clonotype was detected only a few times. This chain uses TRBV6-1 with TRBJ1-6; no firm D call. Trimming shortened V by 2 bases and J by 8 bases, and 10 bases separated the two germline ends. The CDR3 length is 14 residues. The germline V gene encodes CDR1 MNHNS and CDR2 SASEGT. The CDR3 bases are TGTGCCAGCAGTGAACCAGGTCCAGATTCACCCCTCCACTTT. This gives the protein CASSEPGPDSPLHF.

Many counts were recorded for this clonotype. This chain links TRBV5-1 with TRBJ2-2; 11 bases agree with TRBD1. Germline V gene data show CDR1 as SGHRS and CDR2 as YFSETQ. V lost 0 bases, J lost 4 bases, and 2 bases stayed unmatched. This CDR3 region has 16 residues. The CDR3 loop is CASSLDGTGGTGELFF. For the CDR3, the DNA is TGCGCCAGCAGCTTGGATGGGACAGGGGGCACCGGGGAGCTGTTTTTT.

This clonotype was counted many times. The V and J genes are TRBV5-1 and TRBJ2-1, with 9 bases that match TRBD1. The CDR3 is made up of 15 amino acids. Germline assignment: CDR1 SGHRS and CDR2 YFSETQ. V lost 2 bases to trimming and J lost 0 bases; unmatched junction nucleotides: 0. Here the CDR3 reads CASSLQGASYNEQFF. For the CDR3, the DNA is TGCGCCAGCAGCTTACAGGGGGCCTCCTACAATGAGCAGTTCTTC.

The chain couples TRBV24-1 to TRBJ2-7, with TRBD1 as a possible D gene (6 bases). V was cut by 5 bases and J by 4 bases, with 14 bases left in between. This CDR3 is built from 14 residues. Germline CDR1 and CDR2: KGHDR and SFDVKD. The CDR3 sequence: CATSGSRQVYEQYF. As DNA, the CDR3 is TGTGCCACCAGTGGCTCTCGACAGGTGTACGAGCAGTACTTC.

In this sample, this clonotype turned up many times. This rearrangement joins TRBV20-1 to TRBJ2-7; tentatively, D is TRBD1 (5 bases). CDR3 size: 13 residues. Trimming took off 6 bases at V and 3 bases at J, with 15 bases between the two ends. The germline V gene has CDR1 DFQATT and CDR2 SNEGSKA (reference sequence). The CDR3 is CSAPLAGLYEQYF. The CDR3, as DNA: TGCAGTGCCCCCCTCGCAGGGCTCTACGAGCAGTACTTC.

The table lists this clonotype with a few counts. J is TRBJ2-5 and V is TRBV7-6, with D perhaps matching TRBD2 (6 bases). The V gene lost 1 base and the J gene lost 5 bases, with 14 bases spanning the gap. CDR1 SGHVS and CDR2 FNYEAQ come from the germline V gene. The CDR3 is 15 amino acids. The CDR3 DNA is TGTGCCAGCAGCTTAGGGCGGGGTAGAGGGGAGACCCAGTACTTC. It specifies CASSLGRGRGETQYF.

This clonotype was counted between two and nine times. V usage is TRBV6-6 and J usage is TRBJ2-1; no definite D call. The germline gives CDR1 MNHNY, CDR2 SVGAGI (reference sequence). This CDR3 has 15 residues. The ends were cut back, 0 bases at V and 6 bases at J, with 12 bases in the middle. CDR3 nucleotides: TGTGCCAGCAGTTACTCGAGAAGGGTTAGCAATGAGCAGTTCTTC. Protein sequence: CASSYSRRVSNEQFF.

This clonotype was recorded many times. The chain links TRBV6-1 to TRBJ2-5; D is perhaps TRBD1 (6 bases). V was trimmed by 1 base and J by 5 bases, leaving 20 bases between them. Per the germline V gene, CDR1 is MNHNS and CDR2 is SASEGT. This CDR3 has 17 amino acids. This CDR3 is CASSEGWGRAPRETQYF. In DNA, the CDR3 is TGTGCCAGCAGTGAAGGGTGGGGGCGCGCCCCCCGGGAGACCCAGTACTTC.

This clonotype has a count of ten or more. The J gene is TRBJ1-1, the V gene TRBV5-1; the match to TRBD1 covers 8 bases. This CDR3 has 13 amino acids. J gave up 6 bases and V 5 bases, and 6 bases lay outside the gene matches. Per germline, CDR1 SGHRS and CDR2 YFSETQ. The CDR3 loop is CASSPAGGPEAFF. The CDR3 DNA follows: TGCGCCAGCAGTCCCGCAGGGGGCCCTGAAGCTTTCTTT.

The gene calls are TRBV10-1 and TRBJ2-3; D possibly corresponds to TRBD2 (6 bases). Trimming pared 0 bases from V and 5 bases from J, leaving 12 bases between. Germline V gene lookup returns CDR1 WNHNN and CDR2 SYGVQD (reference sequence). The CDR3 runs 15 residues. The CDR3 DNA is TGCGCCAGCAGTGAGTCGCGGGGCAGGCTAGATACGCAGTATTTT. It translates to CASSESRGRLDTQYF.

This clonotype was counted ten times or more. The rearrangement uses TRBV28 and TRBJ2-5; 10 nucleotides match TRBD2. From germline, CDR1 is MDHEN and CDR2 SYDVKM. Trimming removed 7 bases from V and 4 bases from J; junction bases left unmatched: 18. The CDR3 has 18 residues. The CDR3 reads CASTQGGLAAGGRETQYF. The DNA of the CDR3 is TGTGCCAGCACCCAGGGGGGGTTGGCAGCGGGAGGGAGAGAGACCCAGTACTTC.

This chain joins TRBV5-4 and TRBJ2-5; unclear D gene. Germline lookup yields CDR1 SGHNT and CDR2 YYREEE (reference sequence). V was shortened by 4 bases and J by 4 bases, with 14 bases between the two germline ends. The CDR3 contains 14 residues. This CDR3 reads CASSGSPNGETQYF. CDR3 in DNA: TGTGCCAGCAGCGGGTCTCCCAATGGAGAGACCCAGTACTTC.

The sample holds a few counts of this clonotype. The chain couples TRBV9 to TRBJ2-2; D possibly corresponds to TRBD2 (5 bases). From germline, CDR1 is SGDLS and CDR2 YYNGEE. This CDR3 spans 15 amino acids. V lost 0 bases and J lost 1, with 7 bases in between. CDR3 region: CASSVGGGNTGELFF. The CDR3 DNA follows: TGTGCCAGCAGCGTAGGAGGAGGGAACACCGGGGAGCTGTTTTTT. Full variable domain (remainder filled in from reference TRBV9 and TRBJ2-2): DSGVTQTPKHLITATGQRVTLRCSPRSGDLSVYWYQQSLDQGLQFLIQYYNGEERAKGNILERFSAQQFPDLHSELNLSSLELGDSALYFCASSVGGGNTGELFFGEGSRLTVL.